This entry concerns a single T cell receptor beta chain. The sample comes from a study of blood T cell repertoires in COVID-19. Profiling relied on immunoSEQ multiplex PCR, and the TCRdb table lists in-frame clones only, not all of them. The repertoire holds fewer than 300,000 clones, with around 90% as singletons. This CDR3 spans 15 amino acids. Trimming took 5 bases from V and 2 from J; bases not matched to a gene: 5. Germline CDR1 LGHDT, CDR2 YNNKEL (reference sequence). Sequences were obtained from PBMCs or T cells enriched from blood (not recorded which). This receptor was taken from a woman aged 25 to 39 who had recovered from COVID-19. This sequence joins TRBV3-1 (or the pseudogene TRBV3-2) and TRBJ1-1; 10 positions match TRBD1. CDR3 in amino acids: CASSSGQGGNTEAFF. CDR3 DNA sequence: TGTGCCAGCAGCTCAGGACAGGGGGGAAACACTGAAGCTTTCTTT.